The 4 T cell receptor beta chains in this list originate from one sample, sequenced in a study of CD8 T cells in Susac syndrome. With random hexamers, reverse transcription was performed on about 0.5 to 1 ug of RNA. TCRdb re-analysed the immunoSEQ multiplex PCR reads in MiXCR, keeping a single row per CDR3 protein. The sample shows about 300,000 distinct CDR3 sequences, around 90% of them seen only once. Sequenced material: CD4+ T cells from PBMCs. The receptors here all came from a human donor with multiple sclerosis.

CDR3: CASSSPGVAKETQYF. CDR3 nucleotide sequence: TGTGCCAGCAGCTCCCCCGGGGTAGCCAAAGAGACCCAGTACTTC. The gene calls are TRBV5-4 and TRBJ2-5; the D gene is possibly TRBD2 (5 bases). This CDR3 has 15 residues. The ends were cut back, 3 bases at V and 3 bases at J, with 15 bases in the middle. Germline values: CDR1 SGHNT, CDR2 YYREEE (reference sequence).

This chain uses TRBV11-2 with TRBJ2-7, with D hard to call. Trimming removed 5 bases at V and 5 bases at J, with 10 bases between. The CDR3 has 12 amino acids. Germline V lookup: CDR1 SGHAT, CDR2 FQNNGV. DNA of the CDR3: TGTGCCAGCAGCCCCCAACGGGACGAGCAGTACTTC. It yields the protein CASSPQRDEQYF.

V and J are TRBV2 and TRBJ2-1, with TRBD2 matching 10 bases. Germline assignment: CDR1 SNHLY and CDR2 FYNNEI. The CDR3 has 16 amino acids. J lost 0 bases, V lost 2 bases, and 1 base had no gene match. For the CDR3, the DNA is TGTGCCAGCAGTGAACGACTAGCGGGCTCCTACAATGAGCAGTTCTTC. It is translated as CASSERLAGSYNEQFF.

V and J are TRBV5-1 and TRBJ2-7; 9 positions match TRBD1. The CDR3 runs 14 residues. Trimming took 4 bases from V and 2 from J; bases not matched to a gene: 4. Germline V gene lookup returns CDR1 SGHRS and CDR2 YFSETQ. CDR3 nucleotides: TGCGCCAGCAGCACGGGACAGGGACCCTACGAGCAGTACTTC. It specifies CASSTGQGPYEQYF.